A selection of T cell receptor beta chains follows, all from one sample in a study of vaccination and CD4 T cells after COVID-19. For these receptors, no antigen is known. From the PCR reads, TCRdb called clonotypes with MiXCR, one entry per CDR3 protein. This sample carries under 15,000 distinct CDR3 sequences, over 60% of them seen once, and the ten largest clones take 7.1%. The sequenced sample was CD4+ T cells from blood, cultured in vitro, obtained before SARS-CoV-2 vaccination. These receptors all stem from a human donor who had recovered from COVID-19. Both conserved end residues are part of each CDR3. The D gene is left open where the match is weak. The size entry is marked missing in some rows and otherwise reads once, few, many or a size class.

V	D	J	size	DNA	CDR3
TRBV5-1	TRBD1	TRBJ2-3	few	TGCGCCAGCAGCACCATATCCGGGACAGCTGGTACGCAGTATTTT	CASSTISGTAGTQYF
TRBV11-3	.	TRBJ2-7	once	TGTGCCAGCGGAAGGGGTACCCACGAGCAGTACTTC	CASGRGTHEQYF
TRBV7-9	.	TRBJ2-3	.	TGTGCCAGCAGCTCAGGTTTGTCTGATACGCAGTATTTT	CASSSGLSDTQYF
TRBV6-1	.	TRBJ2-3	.	TGTGCCAGCAGTCTCAGGGAAGATACGCAGTATTTT	CASSLREDTQYF
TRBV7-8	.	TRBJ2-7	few	TGTGCCAGCAGCTATTCGGGATGGGTGGCGAGCTCCTACGAGCAGTACTTC	CASSYSGWVASSYEQYF
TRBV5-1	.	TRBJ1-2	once	TGCGCCAGCAGCTTGGAATTGCGGGCTGGCTACACCTTC	CASSLELRAGYTF
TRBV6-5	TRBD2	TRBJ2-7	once	TGTGCCAGCAGTTACCGGGGAGCGGGAGCCCCCTACGAGCAGTACTTC	CASSYRGAGAPYEQYF
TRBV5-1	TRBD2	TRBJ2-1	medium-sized	TGCGCCAGCAGGCCCCTAGCGGGAGGTTCGTATGAGCAGTTCTTC	CASRPLAGGSYEQFF
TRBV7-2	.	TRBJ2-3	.	TGTGCCAGCGGAGCCTCCCCCGATACGCAGTATTTT	CASGASPDTQYF
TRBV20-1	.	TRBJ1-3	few	TGCAGTGCTAACAGGGCGCTAGTCTCTGGAAACACCATATATTTT	CSANRALVSGNTIYF